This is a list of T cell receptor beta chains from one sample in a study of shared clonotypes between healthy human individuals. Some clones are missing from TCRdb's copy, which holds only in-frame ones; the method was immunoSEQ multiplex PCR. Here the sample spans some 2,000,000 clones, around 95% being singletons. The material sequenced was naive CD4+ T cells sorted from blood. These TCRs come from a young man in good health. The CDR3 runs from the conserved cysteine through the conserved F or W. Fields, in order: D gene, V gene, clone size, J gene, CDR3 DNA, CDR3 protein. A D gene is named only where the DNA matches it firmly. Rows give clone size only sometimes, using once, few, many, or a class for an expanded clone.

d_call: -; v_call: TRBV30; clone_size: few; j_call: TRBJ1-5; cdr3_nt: TGTGCCTGGACCAGGCCGGGACTTTATAGCAATCAGCCCCAGCATTTT; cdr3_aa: CAWTRPGLYSNQPQHF
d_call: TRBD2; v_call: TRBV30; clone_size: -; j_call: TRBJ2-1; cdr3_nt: TGTGCCTGGAGTCTTAGCGGGTCCTCCTACAATGAGCAGTTCTTC; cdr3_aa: CAWSLSGSSYNEQFF
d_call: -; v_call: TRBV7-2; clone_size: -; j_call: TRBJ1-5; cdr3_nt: TGTGCCAGCAGCTTAGTGTTGTATCAGCCCCAGCATTTT; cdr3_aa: CASSLVLYQPQHF
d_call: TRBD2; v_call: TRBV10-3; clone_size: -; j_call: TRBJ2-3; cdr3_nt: TGTGCCATCAGCCGGACTAGCGGGGATCCAGATACGCAGTATTTT; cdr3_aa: CAISRTSGDPDTQYF
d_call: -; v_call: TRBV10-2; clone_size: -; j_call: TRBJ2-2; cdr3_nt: TGCGCCAGCGGGAGTAAGCCGAACACCGGGGAGCTGTTTTTT; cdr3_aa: CASGSKPNTGELFF
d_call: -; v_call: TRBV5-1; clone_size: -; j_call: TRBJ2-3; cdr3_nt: TGCGCCAGCAGCCGGGACTTCACAGATACGCAGTATTTT; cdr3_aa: CASSRDFTDTQYF
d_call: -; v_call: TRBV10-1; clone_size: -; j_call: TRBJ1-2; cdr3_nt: TGCGCCAGCAGTGAGACCCGGGACGGCAACTATGGCTACACCTTC; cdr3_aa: CASSETRDGNYGYTF
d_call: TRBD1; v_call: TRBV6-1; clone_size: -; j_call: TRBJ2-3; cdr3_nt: TGTGCCAGCAGTGAAGCAGGGACAGGGGGGACAGATACGCAGTATTTT; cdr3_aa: CASSEAGTGGTDTQYF
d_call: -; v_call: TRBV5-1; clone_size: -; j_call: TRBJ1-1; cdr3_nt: TGCGCCAGCAGCAAACGGCGGTCGGCGGGAAACACTGAAGCTTTCTTT; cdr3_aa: CASSKRRSAGNTEAFF
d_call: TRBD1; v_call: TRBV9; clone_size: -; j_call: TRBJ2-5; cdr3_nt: TGTGCCAGCAGCGTAGATACAGGGGGTCAAGAGACCCAGTACTTC; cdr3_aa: CASSVDTGGQETQYF
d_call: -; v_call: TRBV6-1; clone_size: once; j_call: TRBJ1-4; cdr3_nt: TGTGCCAGCAGAACCCAGGGGATTAGAGAAAAACTGTTTTTT; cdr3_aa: CASRTQGIREKLFF
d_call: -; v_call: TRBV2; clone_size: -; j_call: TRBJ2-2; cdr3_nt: TGTGCCAGCACCGAGTGGGGCAACACCGGGGAGCTGTTTTTT; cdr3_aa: CASTEWGNTGELFF
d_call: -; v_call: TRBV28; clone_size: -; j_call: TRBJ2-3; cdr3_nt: TGTGCCAGCTCCCGGCCCCCCACCGCAGATACGCAGTATTTT; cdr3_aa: CASSRPPTADTQYF
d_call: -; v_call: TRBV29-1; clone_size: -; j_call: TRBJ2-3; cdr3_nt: TGCAGCGGCCTCCAGGGTTATACGCAGTATTTT; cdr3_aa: CSGLQGYTQYF
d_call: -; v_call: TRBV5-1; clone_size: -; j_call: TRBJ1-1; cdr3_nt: TGCGCCAGCAGCCGGGATGGGTACACTGAAGCTTTCTTT; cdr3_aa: CASSRDGYTEAFF
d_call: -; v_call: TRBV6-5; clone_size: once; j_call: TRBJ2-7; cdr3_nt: TGTGCCAGCAGCCGGGGACCGCAATACGAGCAGTACTTC; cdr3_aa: CASSRGPQYEQYF
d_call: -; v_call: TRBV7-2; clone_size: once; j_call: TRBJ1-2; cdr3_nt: TGTGCCAGCAGCAAGCGGGGCAATGGCTACACCTTC; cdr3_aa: CASSKRGNGYTF
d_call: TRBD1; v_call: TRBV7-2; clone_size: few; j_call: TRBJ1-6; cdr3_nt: TGTGCCAGCAGCGTACCGGGACAGTTTTCCCCCCTCCACTTT; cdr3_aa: CASSVPGQFSPLHF
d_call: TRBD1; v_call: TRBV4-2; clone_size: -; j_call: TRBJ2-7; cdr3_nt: TGTGCCAGCAGCCTGGGACAGGGAATAGTCTACGAGCAGTACTTC; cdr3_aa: CASSLGQGIVYEQYF
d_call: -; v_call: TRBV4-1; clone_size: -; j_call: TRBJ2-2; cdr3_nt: TGCGCCAGCAGCCAGGGAAACGGGGAGCTGTTTTTT; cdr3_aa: CASSQGNGELFF
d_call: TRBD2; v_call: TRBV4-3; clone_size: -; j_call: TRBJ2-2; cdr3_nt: TGCGCCAGCAGCCAAGGGGCTAGCGGAAAGAACACCGGGGAGCTGTTTTTT; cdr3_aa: CASSQGASGKNTGELFF
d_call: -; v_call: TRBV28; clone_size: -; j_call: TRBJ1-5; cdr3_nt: TGTGCCAGCAGTGCCCAGGGCAATCAGCCCCAGCATTTT; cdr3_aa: CASSAQGNQPQHF
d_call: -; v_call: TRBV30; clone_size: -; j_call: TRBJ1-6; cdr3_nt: TGTGCCTGGAGTTCGGCAGGGCCTAATTCACCCCTCCACTTT; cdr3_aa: CAWSSAGPNSPLHF
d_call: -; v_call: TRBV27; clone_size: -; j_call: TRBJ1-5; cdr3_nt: TGTGCCAGCAGACGAGACAGGTCTCAGCCCCAGCATTTT; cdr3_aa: CASRRDRSQPQHF
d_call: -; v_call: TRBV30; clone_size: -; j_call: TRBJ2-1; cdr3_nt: TGTGCCTGGAGTGTACGGACTAACATTTACAATGAGCAGTTCTTC; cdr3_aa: CAWSVRTNIYNEQFF
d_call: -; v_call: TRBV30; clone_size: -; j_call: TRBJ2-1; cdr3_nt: TGTGCCTGGAGTGTTCTGAGAGGAAATGAGCAGTTCTTC; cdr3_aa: CAWSVLRGNEQFF
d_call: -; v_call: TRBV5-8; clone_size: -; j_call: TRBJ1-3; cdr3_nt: TGTGCCATCCCAGGGCCCAGCTCTGGAAACACCATATATTTT; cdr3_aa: CAIPGPSSGNTIYF
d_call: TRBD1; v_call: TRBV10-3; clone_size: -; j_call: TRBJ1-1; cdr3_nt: TGTGCCATCAGTGAAGGAGCGGGACAGGGGAACACTGAAGCTTTCTTT; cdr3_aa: CAISEGAGQGNTEAFF
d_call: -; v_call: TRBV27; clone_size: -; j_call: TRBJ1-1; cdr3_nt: TGTGCCAGCTCAGACATGGGGTCGATAGACACTGAAGCTTTCTTT; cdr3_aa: CASSDMGSIDTEAFF
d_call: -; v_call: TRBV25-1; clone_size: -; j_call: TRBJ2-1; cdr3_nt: TGTGCCAGCAGTGAGGGAGGGGGCTCCTACAATGAGCAGTTCTTC; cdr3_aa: CASSEGGGSYNEQFF
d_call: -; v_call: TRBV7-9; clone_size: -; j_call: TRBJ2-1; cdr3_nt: TGTGCCAGCAGCGTTAGTTACGGGGACAATGAGCAGTTCTTC; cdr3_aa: CASSVSYGDNEQFF
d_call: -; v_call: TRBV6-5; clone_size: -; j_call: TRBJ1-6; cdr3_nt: TGTGCCATCAGTGAGTCAGATAATTCACCCCTCCACTTT; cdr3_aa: CAISESDNSPLHF
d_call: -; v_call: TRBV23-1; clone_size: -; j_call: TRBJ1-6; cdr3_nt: TGCGCCAGCAGTCAATCAGTGACAGGTGCTAATTCACCCCTCCACTTT; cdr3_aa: CASSQSVTGANSPLHF
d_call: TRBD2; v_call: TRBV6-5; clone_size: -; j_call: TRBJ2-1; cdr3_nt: TGTGCCAGCAGCCGCCTCGCGGGGGGCCGCAATGAGCAGTTCTTC; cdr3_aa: CASSRLAGGRNEQFF
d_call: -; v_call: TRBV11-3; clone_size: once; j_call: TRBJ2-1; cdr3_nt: TGTGCCAGCAGCTTAGGCAACGGGCCACAGCATGAGCAGTTCTTC; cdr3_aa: CASSLGNGPQHEQFF
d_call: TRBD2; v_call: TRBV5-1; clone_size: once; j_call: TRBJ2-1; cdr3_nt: TGCGCCAGCAGCCTTCTAGCGGGAGCTAACAATGAGCAGTTCTTC; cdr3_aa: CASSLLAGANNEQFF
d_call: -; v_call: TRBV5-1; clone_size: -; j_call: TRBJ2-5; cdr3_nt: TGCGCCAGCAGCTTGGCGAGGTCACCCCAGGGCCAAGAGACCCAGTACTTC; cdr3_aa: CASSLARSPQGQETQYF
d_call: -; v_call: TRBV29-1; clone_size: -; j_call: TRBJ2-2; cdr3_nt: TGCAGCGTCTGGCGGGGCGCGAACACCGGGGAGCTGTTTTTT; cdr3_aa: CSVWRGANTGELFF
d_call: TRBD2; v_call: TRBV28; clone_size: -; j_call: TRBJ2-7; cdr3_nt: TGTGCCAGCAGTTTGGCGTTGGGACTAGGGGTTTACGAGCAGTACTTC; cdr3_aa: CASSLALGLGVYEQYF
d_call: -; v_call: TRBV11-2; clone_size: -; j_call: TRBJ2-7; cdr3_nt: TGTGCCAGCAGCTCCGAGACCTACGAGCAGTACTTC; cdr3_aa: CASSSETYEQYF
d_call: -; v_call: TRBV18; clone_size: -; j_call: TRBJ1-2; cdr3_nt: TGTGCCAGCTCACCCGACAGCTATGGCTACACCTTC; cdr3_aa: CASSPDSYGYTF
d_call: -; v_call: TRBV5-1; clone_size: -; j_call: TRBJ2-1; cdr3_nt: TGCGCCAGCAGCTTTACCCCAGCCACCCACAATGAGCAGTTCTTC; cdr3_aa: CASSFTPATHNEQFF
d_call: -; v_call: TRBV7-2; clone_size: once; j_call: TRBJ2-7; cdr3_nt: TGTGCCAGCGGCGCGCTGAGCGAGCAGTACTTC; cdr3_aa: CASGALSEQYF
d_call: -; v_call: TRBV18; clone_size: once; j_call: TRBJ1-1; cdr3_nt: TGTGCCAGCTCACCACCGTGGCAGAACACTGAAGCTTTCTTT; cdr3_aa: CASSPPWQNTEAFF
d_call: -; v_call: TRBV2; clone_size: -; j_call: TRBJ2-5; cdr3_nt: TGTGCCAGCACCCCCGGCTGGGAGACCCAGTACTTC; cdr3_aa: CASTPGWETQYF
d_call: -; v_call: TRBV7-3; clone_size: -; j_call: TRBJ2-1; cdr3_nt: TGTGCCAGCAGCCTGGGGGCCTCCTACAATGAGCAGTTCTTC; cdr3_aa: CASSLGASYNEQFF
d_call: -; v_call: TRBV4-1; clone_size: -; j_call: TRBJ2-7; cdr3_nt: TGCGCCAGCAGCCAAGGGCCTGGGGGGCGTATACACGAGCAGTACTTC; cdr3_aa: CASSQGPGGRIHEQYF
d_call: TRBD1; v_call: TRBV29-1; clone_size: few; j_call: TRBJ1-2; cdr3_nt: TGCAGCGCCGCAGGGGGCGACTATGGCTACACCTTC; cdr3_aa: CSAAGGDYGYTF
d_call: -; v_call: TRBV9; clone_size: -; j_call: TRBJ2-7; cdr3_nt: TGTGCCAGCAGCGTAGATAGGGGTGAGCAGTACTTC; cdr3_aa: CASSVDRGEQYF
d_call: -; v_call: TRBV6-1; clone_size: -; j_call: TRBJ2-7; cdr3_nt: TGTGCCACCTTCCGTGGGGGATCCTACGAGCAGTACTTC; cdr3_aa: CATFRGGSYEQYF
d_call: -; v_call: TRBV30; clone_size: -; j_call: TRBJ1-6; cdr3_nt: TGTGCGTGGAGCTCCTATAATTCACCCCTCCACTTT; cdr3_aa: CAWSSYNSPLHF
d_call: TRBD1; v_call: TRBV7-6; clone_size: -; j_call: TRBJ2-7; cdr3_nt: TGTGCCAGCAGCTTAGTCCCCGGACAGGGCCCCTACGAGCAGTACTTC; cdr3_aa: CASSLVPGQGPYEQYF
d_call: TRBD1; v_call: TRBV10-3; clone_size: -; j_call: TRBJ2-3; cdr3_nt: TGTGCCATCAGTTCGGGACAGGGGAGTTTCGATACGCAGTATTTT; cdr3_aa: CAISSGQGSFDTQYF
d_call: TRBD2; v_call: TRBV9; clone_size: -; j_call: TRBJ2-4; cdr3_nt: TGTGCCAGCAGCCCCCTCCGGGAGGGCGCCCCTAAGTACTTC; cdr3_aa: CASSPLREGAPKYF
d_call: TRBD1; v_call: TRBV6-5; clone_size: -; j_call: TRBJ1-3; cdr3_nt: TGTGCCAGCAGTGAGACAGGGGTGAACACCATATATTTT; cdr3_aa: CASSETGVNTIYF